This entry describes one TCR beta chain. This record comes from a study of shared T cell receptors in the human thymus. This table comes from immunoSEQ multiplex PCR, and its TCRdb copy is limited to in-frame clones, with some not included. This sample has 720,000 or so clones, with 70% to 90% found just once. These records were also assigned to another study, of human thymus T cells. That paper states: Thymic as well as blood repertoires seemed to favor certain V and J genes unevenly.

The source material was thymocytes. The sequence came from a girl under three years old with a congenital heart defect.

The CDR3 loop is CASSLTPQGDYNSPLHF. The CDR3 coding sequence is TGTGCCAGCAGCCTAACACCACAGGGGGACTATAATTCACCCCTCCACTTT. The genes are TRBV9 and TRBJ1-6; 8 bases are shared with TRBD1. The CDR3 contains 17 residues. CDR1 and CDR2 from the germline V gene are SGDLS and YYNGEE. V dropped 4 bases and J dropped 3; count of bases not matched to a gene: 9. Based on the CDR3 plus reference TRBV9 and TRBJ1-6, the full variable domain is DSGVTQTPKHLITATGQRVTLRCSPRSGDLSVYWYQQSLDQGLQFLIQYYNGEERAKGNILERFSAQQFPDLHSELNLSSLELGDSALYFCASSLTPQGDYNSPLHFGNGTRLTVT.